This T cell receptor beta chain was sequenced in a study of shared clonotypes between healthy human individuals. Sequenced by immunoSEQ multiplex PCR; TCRdb stores in-frame clones only, minus some. The sample consists of approximately 1,500,000 clones, about 98% of them appearing once. The CDR3 runs 15 residues. From germline, CDR1 is SGHKS and CDR2 YYEKEE (reference sequence). V was cut by 0 bases and J by 1 base, with 11 bases left in between. The chain joins TRBV5-5 to TRBJ2-7; D not certain. Sequenced: naive CD4+ T cells sorted from blood. Subset reported: CD45RA+ positively selected. The receptor's source is a man younger than 45 in good health. CDR3 sequence (DNA): TGTGCCAGCAGCTTGGTAGAAAGTTTTTCCTACGAGCAGTACTTC. Its protein product is CASSLVESFSYEQYF.